The T cell receptor (beta chain) under discussion was sequenced for a study of T cell responses to AZD1222 COVID-19 vaccine. The study's findings and limits: Females made up more of the donors, who were largely white British, and clonal diversity may have come out too low.

This clone was seen a single time. Its antigen is currently unknown. Sequencing used immunoSEQ multiplex PCR; TCRdb keeps in-frame clones, though not all of them. The sample carries about 130,000 clones, 80% to 95% recorded once. The germline V gene encodes CDR1 MDHEN and CDR2 SYDVKM. The CDR3 has 13 residues. Trimming left V 7 bases short and J 1 base short, with 10 bases between. The chain has TRBV28 and TRBJ1-2; no firm D call. The sample consisted of peripheral blood, taken on day 0 of AZD1222 vaccination. This receptor was obtained from an adult in good health. The CDR3 protein is CASKMGSNYGYTF. The CDR3 coding sequence is TGTGCCAGCAAAATGGGGAGTAACTATGGCTACACCTTC.